The clone carrying this T cell receptor beta chain was counted between two and nine times. The antigen remains undetermined. Semi-nested PCR with Nested Universal Primer A followed constant-region reverse priming of full-length variable regions. TCRdb ran MiXCR on the 5' RACE reads and lists one entry per CDR3 protein. There are some 44,000 distinct CDR3 sequences in the sample; 30% occur only once, and under 5% lies in the top ten. Study-wide results and limits: Tumor memory CD4+ T cell TCR gene usage was found to cluster with blood and lymph node memory CD4+ cells and with lymph node naive CD4+ cells.

V lost 7 bases, J lost 6 bases, and 13 bases lay in between. This CDR3 is built from 13 residues. Germline-derived CDR1 and CDR2 are SEHNR and FQNEAQ (reference sequence). This sequence was found in a female donor with breast cancer. Sequencing was done on a sample of tumor-infiltrating memory CD4+ T cells sorted from the breast tumor. Subset given: memory CD4+ T cells, CD4+CD45RO+CD25-. The rearrangement joins TRBV7-9 to TRBJ1-5, with D possibly being TRBD1 (6 bases). The CDR3: CASTSEGGQPQHF. Here the CDR3 DNA reads TGTGCCAGCACCTCCGAGGGGGGTCAGCCCCAGCATTTT.